This T cell receptor beta chain was retrieved from a study of blood T cell repertoires in COVID-19. About the research overall: The study drew acute and convalescent COVID-19 samples from the United States, Italy and Spain. T cells, B-cell-depleted T cells, or PBMCs provided the cDNA or gDNA that served as material.

Germline CDR1 is SGHDT and CDR2 is YYEEEE. The ends lost 1 base at V and 11 bases at J; junction bases unmatched: 6. The CDR3 spans 13 residues. Original handling: The authors estimated nucleated cell counts from reference gene primer amplification. Here immunoSEQ multiplex PCR was the method, and the copy in TCRdb shows in-frame clones only, minus some. V, J and clone size are those of that table, while D and trimming were read from the DNA. The sample records about 64,000 clones, 80% to 90% being singletons. The chain is built from TRBV5-6 and TRBJ2-5, with 9 bases lining up with TRBD2. The source of this sequence is a man aged 35 to 55 with acute or convalescent COVID-19. The sequenced sample was peripheral blood. The DNA for the CDR3 is TGTGCCAGCAGCTTGTCTCGTAGCGGGGGTCAGTACTTC. This codes for CASSLSRSGGQYF. Supplemented by reference TRBV5-6 and TRBJ2-5, the full variable domain reads DAGVTQSPTHLIKTRGQQVTLRCSPKSGHDTVSWYQQALGQGPQFIFQYYEEEERQRGNFPDRFSGHQFPNYSSELNVNALLLGDSALYLCASSLSRSGGQYFGPGTRLLVL.